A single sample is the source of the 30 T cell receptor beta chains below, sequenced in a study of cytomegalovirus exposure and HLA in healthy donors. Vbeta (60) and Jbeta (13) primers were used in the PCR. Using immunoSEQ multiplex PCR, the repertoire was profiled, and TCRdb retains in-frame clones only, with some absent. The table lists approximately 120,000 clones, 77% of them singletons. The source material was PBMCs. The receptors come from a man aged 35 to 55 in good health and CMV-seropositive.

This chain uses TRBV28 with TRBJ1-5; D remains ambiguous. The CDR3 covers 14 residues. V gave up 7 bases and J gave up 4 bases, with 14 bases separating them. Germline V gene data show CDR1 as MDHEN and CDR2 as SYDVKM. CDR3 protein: CASIPERYNQPQHF. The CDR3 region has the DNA TGTGCCAGCATTCCCGAGAGATATAATCAGCCCCAGCATTTT.

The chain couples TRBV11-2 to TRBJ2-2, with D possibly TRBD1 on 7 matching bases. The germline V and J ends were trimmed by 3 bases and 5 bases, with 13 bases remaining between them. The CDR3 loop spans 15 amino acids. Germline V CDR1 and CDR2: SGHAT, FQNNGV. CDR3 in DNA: TGTGCCAGCAGCTTTGCAGGGGGGAGAACCGGGGAGCTGTTTTTT. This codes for CASSFAGGRTGELFF.

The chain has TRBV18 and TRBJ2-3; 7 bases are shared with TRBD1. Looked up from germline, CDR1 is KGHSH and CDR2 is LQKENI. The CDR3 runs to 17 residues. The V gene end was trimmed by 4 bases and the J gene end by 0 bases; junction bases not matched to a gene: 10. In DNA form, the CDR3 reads TGTGCCAGCTCACGTACCGGGACAGCAACTAGCACAGATACGCAGTATTTT. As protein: CASSRTGTATSTDTQYF.

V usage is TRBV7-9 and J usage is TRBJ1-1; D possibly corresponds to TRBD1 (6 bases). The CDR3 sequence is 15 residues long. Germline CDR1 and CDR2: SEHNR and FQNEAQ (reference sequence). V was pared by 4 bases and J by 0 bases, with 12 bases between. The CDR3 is CASSSPTGLNTEAFF. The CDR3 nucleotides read TGTGCCAGCAGCTCCCCAACAGGGTTGAACACTGAAGCTTTCTTT.

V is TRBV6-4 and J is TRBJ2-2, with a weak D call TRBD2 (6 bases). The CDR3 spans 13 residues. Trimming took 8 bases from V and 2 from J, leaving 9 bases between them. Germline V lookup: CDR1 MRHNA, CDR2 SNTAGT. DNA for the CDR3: TGTGCCAGCGGCGGGACTAACACCGGGGAGCTGTTTTTT. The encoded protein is CASGGTNTGELFF.

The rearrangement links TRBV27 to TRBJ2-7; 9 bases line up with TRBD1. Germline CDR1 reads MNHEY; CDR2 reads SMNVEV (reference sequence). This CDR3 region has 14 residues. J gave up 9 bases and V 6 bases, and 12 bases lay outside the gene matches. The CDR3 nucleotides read TGTGCCAGCAGACCCCCGGGACAGGGCCTCAGGCAGTACTTC. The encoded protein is CASRPPGQGLRQYF.

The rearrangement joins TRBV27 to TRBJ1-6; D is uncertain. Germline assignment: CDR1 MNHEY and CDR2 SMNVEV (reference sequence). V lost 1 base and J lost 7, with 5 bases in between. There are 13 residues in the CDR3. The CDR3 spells CASSLYRNSPLHF. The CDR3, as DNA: TGTGCCAGCAGTTTATACCGGAATTCACCCCTCCACTTT.

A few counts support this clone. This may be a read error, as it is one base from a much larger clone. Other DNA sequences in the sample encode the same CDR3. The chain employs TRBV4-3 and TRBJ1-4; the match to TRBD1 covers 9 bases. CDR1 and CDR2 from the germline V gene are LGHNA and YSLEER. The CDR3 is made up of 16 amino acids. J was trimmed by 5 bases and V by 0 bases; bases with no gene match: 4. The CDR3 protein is CASSQERGTGNEKLFF. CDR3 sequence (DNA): TGCGCCAGCAGCCAAGAAAGGGGGACAGGGAATGAAAAACTGTTTTTT.

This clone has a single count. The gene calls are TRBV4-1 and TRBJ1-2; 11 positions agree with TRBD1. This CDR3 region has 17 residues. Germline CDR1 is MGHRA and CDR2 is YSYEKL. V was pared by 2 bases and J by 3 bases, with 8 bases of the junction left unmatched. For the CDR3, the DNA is TGCGCCAGCAGCCAAAGGCCGGGACAGGGGGACTACTATGGCTACACCTTC. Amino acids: CASSQRPGQGDYYGYTF.

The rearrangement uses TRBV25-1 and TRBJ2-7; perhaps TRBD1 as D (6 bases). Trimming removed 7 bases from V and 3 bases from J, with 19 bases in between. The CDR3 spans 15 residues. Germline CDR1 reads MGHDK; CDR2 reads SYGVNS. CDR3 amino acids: CASKPSPGEFYEQYF. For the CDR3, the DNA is TGTGCCAGCAAACCGAGCCCAGGGGAGTTCTACGAGCAGTACTTC.

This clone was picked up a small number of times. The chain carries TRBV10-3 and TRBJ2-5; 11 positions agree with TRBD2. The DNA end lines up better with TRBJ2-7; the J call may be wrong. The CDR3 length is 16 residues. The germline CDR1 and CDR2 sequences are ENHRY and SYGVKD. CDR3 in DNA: TGTGCCATCAGTGCTCAAACTAGCGGGGGTGCCGGCGAGCAGTACTTC. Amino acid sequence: CAISAQTSGGAGEQYF.

The CDR3 loop reads CASSRKEVTEAFF. The CDR3 bases are TGTGCCAGCAGTCGAAAGGAGGTTACTGAAGCTTTCTTT. The V and J genes are TRBV6-5 and TRBJ1-1; no clear D gene. Germline V CDR1 and CDR2: MNHEY, SVGAGI. The CDR3 is made up of 13 amino acids. V was pared by 5 bases and J by 5 bases, with 12 bases between.

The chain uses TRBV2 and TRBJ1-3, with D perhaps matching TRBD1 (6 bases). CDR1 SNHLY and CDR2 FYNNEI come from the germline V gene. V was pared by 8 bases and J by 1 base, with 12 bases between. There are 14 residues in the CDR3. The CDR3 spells CASQGSLSGNTIYF. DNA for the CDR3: TGTGCCAGCCAGGGGTCCCTTTCTGGAAACACCATATATTTT.

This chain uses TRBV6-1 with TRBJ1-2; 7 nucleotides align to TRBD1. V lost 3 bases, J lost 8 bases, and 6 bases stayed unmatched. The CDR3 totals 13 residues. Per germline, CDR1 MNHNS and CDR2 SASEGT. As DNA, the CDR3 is TGTGCCAGCAGTGAGGACAGGTCTTCGGGCTACACCTTC. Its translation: CASSEDRSSGYTF.

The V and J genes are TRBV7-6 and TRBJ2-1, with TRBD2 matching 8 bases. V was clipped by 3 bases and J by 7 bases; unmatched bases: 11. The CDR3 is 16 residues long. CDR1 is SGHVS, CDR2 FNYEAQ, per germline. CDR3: CASSFLYGGAGNEQFF. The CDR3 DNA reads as TGTGCCAGCAGCTTTCTGTACGGGGGGGCTGGTAATGAGCAGTTCTTC.

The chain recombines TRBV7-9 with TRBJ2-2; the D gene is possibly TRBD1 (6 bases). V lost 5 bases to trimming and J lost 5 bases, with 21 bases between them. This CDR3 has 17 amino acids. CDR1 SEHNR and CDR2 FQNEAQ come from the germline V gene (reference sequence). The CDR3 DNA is TGTGCCAGCAGCCTACTGGGACATTTAGATCGTACCGGGGAGCTGTTTTTT. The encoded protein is CASSLLGHLDRTGELFF.

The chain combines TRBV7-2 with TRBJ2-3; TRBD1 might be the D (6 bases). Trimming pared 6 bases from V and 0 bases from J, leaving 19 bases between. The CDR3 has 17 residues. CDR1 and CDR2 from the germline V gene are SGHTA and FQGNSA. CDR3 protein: CASRRTGLDLSTDTQYF. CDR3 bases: TGTGCCAGCAGACGAACAGGGCTAGATCTTAGCACAGATACGCAGTATTTT.

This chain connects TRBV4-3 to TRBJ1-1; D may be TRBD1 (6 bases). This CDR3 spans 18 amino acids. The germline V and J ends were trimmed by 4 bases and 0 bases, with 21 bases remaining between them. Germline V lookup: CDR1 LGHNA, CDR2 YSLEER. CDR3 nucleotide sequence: TGCGCCAGCAGCCCTACAGTGGCAGGGGTGCGGATGAACACTGAAGCTTTCTTT. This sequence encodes CASSPTVAGVRMNTEAFF.

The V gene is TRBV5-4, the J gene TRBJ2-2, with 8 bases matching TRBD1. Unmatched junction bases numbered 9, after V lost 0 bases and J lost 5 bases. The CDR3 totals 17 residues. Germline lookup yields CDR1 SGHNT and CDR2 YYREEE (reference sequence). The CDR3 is CASSLGRTGSTTGELFF. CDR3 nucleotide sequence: TGTGCCAGCAGCTTGGGTCGGACAGGGTCTACGACCGGGGAGCTGTTTTTT.

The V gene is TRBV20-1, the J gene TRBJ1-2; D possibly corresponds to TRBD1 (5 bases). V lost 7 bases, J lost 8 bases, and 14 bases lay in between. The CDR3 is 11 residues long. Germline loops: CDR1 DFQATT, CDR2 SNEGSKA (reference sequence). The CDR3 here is CSGRRGYGYTF. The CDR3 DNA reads TGCAGTGGTCGACGGGGGTACGGCTACACCTTC.

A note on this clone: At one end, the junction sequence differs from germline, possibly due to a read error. CDR3 sequence: CSSSWEAGMPLHF. The CDR3, as DNA: TGTTCCAGCAGCTGGGAGGCAGGGATGCCCCTCCACTTT. The chain uses TRBV7-9 and TRBJ1-6, with a tentative D call TRBD1 (5 bases). The germline gives CDR1 SEHNR, CDR2 FQNEAQ (reference sequence). The CDR3 has 13 residues. Full variable domain (missing parts from reference TRBV7-9 and TRBJ1-6): DTGVSQNPRHKITKRGQNVTFRCDPISEHNRLYWYRQTLGQGPEFLTYFQNEAQLEKSRLLSDRFSAERPKGSFSTLEIQRTEQGDSAMYLCSSSWEAGMPLHFGNGTRLTVT.

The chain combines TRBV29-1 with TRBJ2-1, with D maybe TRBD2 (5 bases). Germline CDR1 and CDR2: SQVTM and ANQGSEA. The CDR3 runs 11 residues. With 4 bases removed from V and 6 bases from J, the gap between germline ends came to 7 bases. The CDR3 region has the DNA TGCAGCGTTGCCGGAGGCAATGAGCAGTTCTTC. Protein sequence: CSVAGGNEQFF.

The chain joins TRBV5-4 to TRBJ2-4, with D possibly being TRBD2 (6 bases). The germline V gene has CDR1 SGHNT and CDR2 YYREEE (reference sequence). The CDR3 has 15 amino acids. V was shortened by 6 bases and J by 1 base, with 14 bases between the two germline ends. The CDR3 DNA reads TGTGCCAGCAAAAGGGCTGGAGGGGCCAAAAACATTCAGTACTTC. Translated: CASKRAGGAKNIQYF.

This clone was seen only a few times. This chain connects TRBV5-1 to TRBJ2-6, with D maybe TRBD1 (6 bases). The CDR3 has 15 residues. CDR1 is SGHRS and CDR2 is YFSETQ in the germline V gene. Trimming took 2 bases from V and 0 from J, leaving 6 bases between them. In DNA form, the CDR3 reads TGCGCCAGCAGCTTCAGGGGCTCTGGGGCCAACGTCCTGACTTTC. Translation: CASSFRGSGANVLTF.

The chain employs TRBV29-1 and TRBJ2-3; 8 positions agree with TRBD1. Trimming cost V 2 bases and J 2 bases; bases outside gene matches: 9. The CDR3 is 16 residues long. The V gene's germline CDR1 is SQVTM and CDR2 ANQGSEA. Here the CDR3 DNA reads TGCAGCGTTGAACCGGACAGGGAATTCCTCACAGATACGCAGTATTTT. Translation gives CSVEPDREFLTDTQYF.

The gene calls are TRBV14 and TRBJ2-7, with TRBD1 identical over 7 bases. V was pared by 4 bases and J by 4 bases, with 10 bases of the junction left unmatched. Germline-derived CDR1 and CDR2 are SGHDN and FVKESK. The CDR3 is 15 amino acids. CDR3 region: CASSLLRTGVYEQYF. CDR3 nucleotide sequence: TGTGCCAGCAGCCTGCTGCGGACAGGCGTTTACGAGCAGTACTTC.

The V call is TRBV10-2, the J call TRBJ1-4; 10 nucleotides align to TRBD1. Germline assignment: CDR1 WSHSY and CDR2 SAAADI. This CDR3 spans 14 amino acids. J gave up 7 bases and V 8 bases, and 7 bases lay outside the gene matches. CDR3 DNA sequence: TGCGCCAGCCGGGACAGGGGCCCGGGTGAAAAACTGTTTTTT. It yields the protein CASRDRGPGEKLFF.

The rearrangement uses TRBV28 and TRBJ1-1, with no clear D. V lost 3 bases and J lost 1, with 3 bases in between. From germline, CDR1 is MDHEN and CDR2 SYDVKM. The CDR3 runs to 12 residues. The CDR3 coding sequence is TGTGCCAGCAGTTTTAGGAACACTGAAGCTTTCTTT. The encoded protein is CASSFRNTEAFF.

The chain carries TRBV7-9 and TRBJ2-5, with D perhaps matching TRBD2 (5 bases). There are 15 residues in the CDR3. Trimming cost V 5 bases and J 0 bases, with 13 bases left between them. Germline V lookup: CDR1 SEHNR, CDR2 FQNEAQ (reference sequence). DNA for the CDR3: TGTGCCAGCAGCCCGGTCTGGGAGTACCAAGAGACCCAGTACTTC. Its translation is CASSPVWEYQETQYF.

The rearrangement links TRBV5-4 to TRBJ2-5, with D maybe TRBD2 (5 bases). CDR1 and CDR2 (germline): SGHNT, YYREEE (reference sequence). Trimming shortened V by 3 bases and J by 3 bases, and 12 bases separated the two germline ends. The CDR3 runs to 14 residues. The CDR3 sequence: CASSSGLAEETQYF. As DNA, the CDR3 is TGTGCCAGCAGCTCCGGACTGGCGGAAGAGACCCAGTACTTC.